This record covers a single T cell receptor beta chain. Its antigen is unidentified. These data belong to a study of CD8 T cells in ankylosing spondylitis. Findings and caveats of the study: Made up of under ten highly homologous variants, a TCR beta motif appeared characteristic of ankylosing spondylitis blood.

Construction of TCR beta libraries was performed using quantitative 5'-RACE with molecular barcodes. TCRdb re-analysed the 5' RACE reads in MiXCR, keeping a single row per CDR3 protein. The data contain 450,000 to 550,000 distinct CDR3 sequences, approximately 5% of them singletons. The V gene's germline CDR1 is SGHRS and CDR2 YFSETQ. V lost 7 bases, J lost 0 bases, and 9 bases stayed unmatched. This CDR3 has 16 amino acids. This clonotype was sampled from a male donor with ankylosing spondylitis. Material: blood, either unsorted or a sorted T cell fraction (not recorded which). The chain links TRBV5-1 to TRBJ2-2, with 7 bases that match TRBD2. The CDR3 protein is CASYVGGMTNTGELFF. DNA for the CDR3: TGCGCCAGCTATGTCGGGGGGATGACGAACACCGGGGAGCTGTTTTTT.